This record covers a single T cell receptor (beta chain). What it binds is not known. This entry is derived from a study of response to subunit inactivated influenza vaccine. The CDR3 is 14 residues long. V lost 4 bases, J lost 3 bases, and 5 bases stayed unmatched. CDR1 is ENHRY, CDR2 SYGVKD, per germline. TCRdb re-called the RT-PCR reads with MiXCR, one entry per CDR3 protein. The sample includes approximately 730,000 distinct CDR3 sequences, approximately 15% of them seen just once. General study findings and limits: New T cells are recruited in small numbers by each seasonal influenza vaccination, according to the authors' suggestion.

This TCR was sampled from a man aged 45-60 years who received an inactivated influenza vaccine. The specimen was PBMCs from blood, collected less than 15 days before vaccination. J is TRBJ2-7 and V is TRBV10-3; 8 nucleotides line up with TRBD1. DNA for the CDR3: TGTGCCATCAGTGTGGGGACAGGTGGCTACGAGCAGTACTTC. It translates to CAISVGTGGYEQYF.